The clone carrying this T cell receptor beta chain is medium-sized in the sample. Between the trimmed V and J ends, which lost 0 bases and 0 bases, there was a span of 10 bases. Per the germline V gene, CDR1 is SGHRS and CDR2 is YFSETQ. The CDR3 contains 15 residues. This entry comes from a study of response to subunit inactivated influenza vaccine. In TCRdb, the RT-PCR reads were re-called with MiXCR into one record per CDR3 protein. The repertoire consists of 150,000 to 200,000 distinct CDR3 sequences, with around 9% occurring once and the leading ten covering under 13%. The material was non-naive T cells sorted from PBMCs, obtained on the day of vaccination. The chain has TRBV5-1 and TRBJ2-7, with no clear D. The TCR originated in a man aged 50-60 years who received an inactivated influenza vaccine. As DNA, the CDR3 is TGCGCCAGCAGCTTGGGTGTTAGCAGCTCCTACGAGCAGTACTTC. Translation: CASSLGVSSSYEQYF.